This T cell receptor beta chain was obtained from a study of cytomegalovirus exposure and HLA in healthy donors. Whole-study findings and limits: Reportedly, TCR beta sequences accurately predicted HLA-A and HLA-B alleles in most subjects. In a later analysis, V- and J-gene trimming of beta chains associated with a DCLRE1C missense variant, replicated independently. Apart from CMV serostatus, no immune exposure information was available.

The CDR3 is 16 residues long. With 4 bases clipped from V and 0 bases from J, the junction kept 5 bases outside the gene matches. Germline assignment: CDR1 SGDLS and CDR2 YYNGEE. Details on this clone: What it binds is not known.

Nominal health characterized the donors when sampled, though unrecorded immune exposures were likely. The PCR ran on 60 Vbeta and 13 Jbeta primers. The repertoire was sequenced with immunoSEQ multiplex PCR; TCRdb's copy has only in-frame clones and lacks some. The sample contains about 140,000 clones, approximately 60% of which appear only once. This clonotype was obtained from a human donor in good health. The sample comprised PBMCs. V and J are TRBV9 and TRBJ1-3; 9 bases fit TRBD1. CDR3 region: CASSTGGPNSGNTIYF. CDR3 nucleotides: TGTGCCAGCAGCACAGGGGGCCCAAACTCTGGAAACACCATATATTTT.